Below, 20 T cell receptor beta chains from the same sample are listed, as sequenced in a study of T cell responses to AZD1222 COVID-19 vaccine. Using immunoSEQ multiplex PCR, the repertoire was profiled, and TCRdb retains in-frame clones only, with some absent. Of around 100,000 clones in the sample, approximately 90% are singletons; the top ten hold 5%. Sample: peripheral blood, taken on day 0 of AZD1222 vaccination. The receptors shown here come from an adult in good health.

The chain couples TRBV12-3 or TRBV12-4 to TRBJ2-5; weak D call: TRBD1 (7 bases). V was cut by 3 bases and J by 5 bases, with 10 bases left in between. There are 13 residues in the CDR3. For the CDR3, the DNA is TGTGCCAGCAGTTTGACAGGGAGGGAGACCCAGTACTTC. It codes for CASSLTGRETQYF.

V gene TRBV29-1 combines with J gene TRBJ2-5; the D gene is possibly TRBD1 (6 bases). The ends were cut back, 7 bases at V and 5 bases at J, with 17 bases in the middle. The CDR3 totals 13 residues. Germline-derived CDR1 and CDR2 are SQVTM and ANQGSEA. This CDR3 is CSGGRGREETQYF. The CDR3 DNA is TGCAGCGGGGGCAGGGGCAGGGAGGAGACCCAGTACTTC.

The V and J genes are TRBV29-1 and TRBJ2-1; 10 bases are a match to TRBD2. The CDR3 consists of 14 residues. Germline V gene data show CDR1 as SQVTM and CDR2 as ANQGSEA. Trimming cost V 7 bases and J 2 bases; bases outside gene matches: 5. CDR3 loop: CSARLAGAYNEQFF. The CDR3 DNA is TGCAGCGCCCGACTAGCGGGCGCCTACAATGAGCAGTTCTTC.

The rearrangement links TRBV11-3 to TRBJ2-7; D might be TRBD2 (6 bases). V was pared by 0 bases and J by 3 bases, with 24 bases between. The CDR3 contains 19 residues. The germline CDR1 and CDR2 sequences are SGHNT and YENEEA. The CDR3 sequence is CASSLDHGRLGAVDYEQYF. CDR3 bases: TGTGCCAGCAGCTTAGATCACGGGAGACTCGGGGCGGTCGACTACGAGCAGTACTTC.

The chain employs TRBV2 and TRBJ1-5; the match to TRBD1 covers 8 bases. The CDR3 length is 15 residues. The germline V gene encodes CDR1 SNHLY and CDR2 FYNNEI. V dropped 4 bases and J dropped 8; count of bases not matched to a gene: 10. CDR3 coding DNA: TGTGCCAGCAGTGGGGAAGTGACAGGGGAAGAGCCCCAGCATTTT. Translated: CASSGEVTGEEPQHF.

The J gene is TRBJ2-7, the V gene TRBV11-2, with D possibly called TRBD1 or TRBD2 (6 bases each). Germline V lookup: CDR1 SGHAT, CDR2 FQNNGV. The CDR3 length is 15 residues. With 6 bases removed from V and 0 bases from J, the gap between germline ends came to 15 bases. The chain's CDR3 is CASSRQAGSSYEQYF. CDR3 bases: TGTGCCAGCAGTCGACAGGCGGGGAGCTCCTACGAGCAGTACTTC.

V is TRBV27 and J is TRBJ2-4; D is unclear. CDR3 size: 17 residues. The V end was cut by 6 bases, the J end by 0 bases, with 18 bases between. Germline V gene sequence: CDR1 MNHEY, CDR2 SMNVEV (reference sequence). The CDR3 coding sequence is TGTGCCAGCAGACCACGCCGGGCCGCCATAGCCAAAAACATTCAGTACTTC. This translates into CASRPRRAAIAKNIQYF.

There are many counts of this clone. The V and J genes are TRBV19 and TRBJ1-6; D may be TRBD1 (6 bases). Trimming removed 7 bases at V and 4 bases at J, with 14 bases between. Per germline, CDR1 LNHDA and CDR2 SQIVND (reference sequence). The CDR3 has 15 residues. Here the CDR3 reads CASKIRDTYNSPLHF. CDR3 bases: TGTGCCAGTAAAATCCGGGACACATATAATTCACCCCTCCACTTT.

V and J are TRBV20-1 and TRBJ1-2; D is unclear. The germline V and J ends were trimmed by 3 bases and 0 bases, with 11 bases remaining between them. This CDR3 has 14 amino acids. The V gene's germline CDR1 is DFQATT and CDR2 SNEGSKA (reference sequence). CDR3 nucleotides: TGCAGTGCTAGTTCCCCGGCTACTAACTATGGCTACACCTTC. Translating it yields CSASSPATNYGYTF.

This sequence joins TRBV30 and TRBJ1-1, with 7 bases lining up with TRBD1. Trimming cost V 7 bases and J 4 bases; bases outside gene matches: 9. CDR1 is GTSNPN and CDR2 is SVGIG in the germline V gene (reference sequence). This CDR3 is 13 amino acids long. The CDR3: CASNRGVSTEAFF. As DNA, the CDR3 is TGTGCCTCCAACAGGGGAGTAAGCACTGAAGCTTTCTTT. The variable domain in full, completed from reference TRBV30 and TRBJ1-1, reads SQTIHQWPATLVQPVGSPLSLECTVEGTSNPNLYWYRQAAGRGLQLLFYSVGIGQISSEVPQNLSASRPQDRQFILSSKKLLLSDSGFYLCASNRGVSTEAFFGQGTRLTVV.

CDR3 region: CASSQEKGGDNEQFF. DNA of the CDR3: TGCGCCAGCAGCCAAGAAAAGGGGGGGGACAATGAGCAGTTCTTC. The chain has TRBV4-3 and TRBJ2-1; D may be TRBD2 (7 bases). The germline CDR1 and CDR2 sequences are LGHNA and YSLEER. V was pared by 0 bases and J by 5 bases, with 11 bases between. The CDR3 is made up of 15 amino acids.

This chain uses TRBV4-2 with TRBJ1-5; a weak D match, TRBD1 (5 bases). V was pared by 4 bases and J by 7 bases, with 17 bases between. This CDR3 comprises 15 residues. Germline-derived CDR1 and CDR2 are LGHNA and YNFKEQ. CDR3 amino acids: CASSLGRGTGQPQHF. For the CDR3, the DNA is TGTGCCAGCAGCCTTGGTCGGGGGACGGGACAGCCCCAGCATTTT.

The gene calls are TRBV6-5 and TRBJ2-2; D unresolved. The germline gives CDR1 MNHEY, CDR2 SVGAGI. This CDR3 is 14 amino acids long. V lost 2 bases to trimming and J lost 1 base, with 5 bases between them. CDR3 sequence (DNA): TGTGCCAGCAGTTACGGCAGGAACACCGGGGAGCTGTTTTTT. It is translated as CASSYGRNTGELFF.

Notes on this clone: Relative to the germline gene, one junction end is altered; a read error may explain this. The rearrangement joins TRBV12-3 or TRBV12-4 to TRBJ2-1; no definite D call. The CDR3 runs to 12 residues. CDR3 sequence: CASSPHYDEQFF. In DNA form, the CDR3 reads TGTGCCAGCAGCCCTCACTACGATGAGCAGTTCTTC.

V is TRBV7-8 and J is TRBJ1-2; 8 bases are shared with TRBD1. The CDR3 totals 15 residues. Trimming at V came to 5 bases and at J to 4 bases, leaving 9 bases not matched to a gene. Per germline, CDR1 SGHVS and CDR2 FQNEAQ. The CDR3 here is CASSPGQGGGYGYTF. CDR3 sequence (DNA): TGTGCCAGCAGCCCAGGACAGGGAGGCGGCTATGGCTACACCTTC.

The rearrangement uses TRBV29-1 and TRBJ2-1, with no clear D. Trimming removed 0 bases at V and 6 bases at J, with 6 bases between. Germline CDR1 reads SQVTM; CDR2 reads ANQGSEA. The CDR3 runs to 12 residues. The CDR3 DNA is TGCAGCGTTGAAGATCTTATCAATGAGCAGTTCTTC. The encoded protein is CSVEDLINEQFF.

The chain uses TRBV5-1 and TRBJ1-1, with 8 nucleotides matching TRBD1. CDR1 is SGHRS, CDR2 YFSETQ, per germline. The V segment lost 4 bases and the J segment 3 bases; nucleotides outside the gene matches: 11. The CDR3 is 16 amino acids. The chain's CDR3 is CASSTGDRGGDTEAFF. DNA of the CDR3: TGCGCCAGCAGCACGGGCGACAGGGGCGGGGACACTGAAGCTTTCTTT.

The chain recombines TRBV6-5 with TRBJ1-6; D unresolved. This CDR3 is 13 amino acids long. Germline V gene data show CDR1 as MNHEY and CDR2 as SVGAGI. V was pared by 6 bases and J by 7 bases, with 10 bases between. This CDR3 is CASRPEGNSPLHF. The CDR3 DNA reads TGTGCCAGCAGACCAGAAGGGAATTCACCCCTCCACTTT.

A few counts support this clone. The chain is built from TRBV27 and TRBJ1-4; the D gene is possibly TRBD1 (5 bases). The length of the CDR3 is 14 residues. The germline gives CDR1 MNHEY, CDR2 SMNVEV (reference sequence). V was cut by 7 bases and J by 7 bases, with 16 bases left in between. CDR3: CASIIQGVGEKLFF. Here the CDR3 DNA reads TGTGCCAGCATCATCCAGGGAGTCGGTGAAAAACTGTTTTTT.

V usage is TRBV15 and J usage is TRBJ2-7; 8 bases are shared with TRBD1. The CDR3 consists of 15 residues. Germline V lookup: CDR1 LNHNV, CDR2 YYDKDF (reference sequence). The V segment lost 5 bases and the J segment 3 bases; nucleotides outside the gene matches: 9. CDR3 amino acids: CATSGSSDRDYEQYF. CDR3 nucleotide sequence: TGTGCCACCAGCGGCTCCTCGGACAGGGACTACGAGCAGTACTTC.